This TCR beta chain came from a study of Ad26.COV2.S vaccination and SARS-CoV-2 variants. Study details: Donor participated within the Ad26.COV2.S arm of the COV1001 trial. General study findings and limits: Vaccine recipients surpassed placebo recipients in spike-specific TCR breadth. Marked by substantial breadth, spike-specific CD8+ and CD4+ T cell responses were reportedly seen after vaccination.

Clones were read by immunoSEQ multiplex PCR, and TCRdb kept only the in-frame ones, dropping some. The sample has approximately 420,000 clones, approximately 91% seen once. The treatment denotes: 19 received Ad26.COV2.S at low or high dose, single or two shots; several received placebo; per-sample allocation not given. On day 63 after the first injection, vaccine and placebo recipients gave samples. Comment on this clone: Its target is not known.

The TCR originated in a person between 18 and 65 years old who received the Ad26.COV2.S COVID-19 vaccine or a placebo. Specimen: peripheral blood, collected in a trial of Ad26.COV2.S vaccine versus placebo.

CDR3 region: CASSHRESDYGYTF. The CDR3 nucleotides are TGTGCCAGCAGCCACAGGGAGTCTGACTATGGCTACACCTTC. The V call is TRBV14, the J call TRBJ1-2, with D possibly TRBD1 on 5 matching bases. V shed 3 bases and J shed 3 bases, with 11 bases lying between them. The CDR3 is 14 amino acids. Germline lookup yields CDR1 SGHDN and CDR2 FVKESK.